This TCR beta chain was profiled in a study of T cells in Graves' hyperthyroidism and ophthalmopathy. The study's findings and limits: Ophthalmopathy could be told apart from stable hyperthyroidism with a 13 V-J model.

From approximately 9.1 ml of fresh peripheral blood, PBMCs were isolated. CDR1 is LNHNV, CDR2 YYDKDF, per germline (reference sequence). The CDR3 extends over 12 amino acids. Trimming removed 3 bases from V and 4 bases from J, with 6 bases in between. RNA transcripts yielded amplified TCR beta CDR3 regions. The HTBI primer set served for first-round RT-PCR of the TCR CDR3. One entry per CDR3 protein results from TCRdb running MiXCR on the multiplex PCR reads. Of approximately 620,000 distinct CDR3 sequences detected, over 11% appear once; the ten largest clones hold roughly 6.2%. This clonotype has a count of ten or more. Its antigen is not known.

The chain carries TRBV15 and TRBJ2-5, with no clear D. The specimen sequenced was blood. The receptor's source is a woman in her 30s with Graves' hyperthyroidism that later progressed to Graves' ophthalmopathy. The CDR3 coding sequence is TGTGCCACCAGCAGGGAAAGAGAGACCCAGTACTTC. Protein sequence: CATSRERETQYF.